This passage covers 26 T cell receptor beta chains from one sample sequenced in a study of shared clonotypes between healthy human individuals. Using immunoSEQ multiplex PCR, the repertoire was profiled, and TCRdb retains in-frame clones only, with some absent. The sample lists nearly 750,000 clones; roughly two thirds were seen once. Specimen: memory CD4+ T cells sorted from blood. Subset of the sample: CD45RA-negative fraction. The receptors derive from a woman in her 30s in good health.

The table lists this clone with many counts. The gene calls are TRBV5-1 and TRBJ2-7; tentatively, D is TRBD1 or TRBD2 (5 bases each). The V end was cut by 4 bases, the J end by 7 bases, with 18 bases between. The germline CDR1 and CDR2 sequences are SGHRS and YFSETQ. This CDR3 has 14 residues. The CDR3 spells CASSPGTATGEQYF. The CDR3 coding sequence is TGCGCCAGCAGCCCAGGGACCGCAACTGGTGAGCAGTACTTC.

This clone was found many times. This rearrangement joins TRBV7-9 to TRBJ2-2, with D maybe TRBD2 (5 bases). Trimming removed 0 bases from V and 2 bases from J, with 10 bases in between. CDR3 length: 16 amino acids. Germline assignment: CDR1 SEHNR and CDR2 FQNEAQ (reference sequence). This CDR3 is CASSLAAGLNTGELFF. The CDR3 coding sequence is TGTGCCAGCAGCTTAGCGGCAGGACTCAACACCGGGGAGCTGTTTTTT.

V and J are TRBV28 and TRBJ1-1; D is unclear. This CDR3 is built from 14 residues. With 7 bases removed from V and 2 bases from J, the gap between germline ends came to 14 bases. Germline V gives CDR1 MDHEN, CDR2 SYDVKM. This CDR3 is CASNPSRGNTEAFF. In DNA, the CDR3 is TGTGCCAGCAATCCCAGTCGAGGAAACACTGAAGCTTTCTTT.

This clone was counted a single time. For the CDR3, the DNA is TGTGCCAGCAGCTTGGACCCAGGGGGTAGAGAAGCTTTCTTT. The encoded protein is CASSLDPGGREAFF. V and J are TRBV5-4 and TRBJ1-1; TRBD1 matches 7 bases. Germline values: CDR1 SGHNT, CDR2 YYREEE (reference sequence). CDR3 size: 14 residues. V lost 0 bases, J lost 8 bases, and 7 bases stayed unmatched. The variable domain in full, with the rest retrieved from reference TRBV5-4 and TRBJ1-1, is ETGVTQSPTHLIKTRGQQVTLRCSSQSGHNTVSWYQQALGQGPQFIFQYYREEENGRGNFPPRFSGLQFPNYSSELNVNALELDDSALYLCASSLDPGGREAFFGQGTRLTVV.

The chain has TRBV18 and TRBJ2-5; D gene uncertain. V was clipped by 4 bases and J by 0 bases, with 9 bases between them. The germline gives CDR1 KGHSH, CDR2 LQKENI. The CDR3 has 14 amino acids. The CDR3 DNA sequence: TGTGCCAGCTCACGAGGAATTGACCAAGAGACCCAGTACTTC. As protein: CASSRGIDQETQYF.

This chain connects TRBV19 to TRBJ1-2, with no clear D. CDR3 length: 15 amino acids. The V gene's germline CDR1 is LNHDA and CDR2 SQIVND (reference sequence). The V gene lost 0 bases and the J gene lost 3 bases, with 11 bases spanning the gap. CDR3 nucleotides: TGTGCCAGTAGTATAGAGGAGGGAGTCGACTATGGCTACACCTTC. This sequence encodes CASSIEEGVDYGYTF. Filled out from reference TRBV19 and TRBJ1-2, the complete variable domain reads DGGITQSPKYLFRKEGQNVTLSCEQNLNHDAMYWYRQDPGQGLRLIYYSQIVNDFQKGDIAEGYSVSREKKESFPLTVTSAQKNPTAFYLCASSIEEGVDYGYTFGSGTRLTVV.

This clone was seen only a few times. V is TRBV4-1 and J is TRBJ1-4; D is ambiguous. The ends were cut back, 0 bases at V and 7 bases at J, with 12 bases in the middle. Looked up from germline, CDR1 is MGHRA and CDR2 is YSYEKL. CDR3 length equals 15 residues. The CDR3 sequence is CASSQDLRVREKLFF. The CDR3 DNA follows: TGCGCCAGCAGCCAAGATTTGAGGGTACGTGAAAAACTGTTTTTT.

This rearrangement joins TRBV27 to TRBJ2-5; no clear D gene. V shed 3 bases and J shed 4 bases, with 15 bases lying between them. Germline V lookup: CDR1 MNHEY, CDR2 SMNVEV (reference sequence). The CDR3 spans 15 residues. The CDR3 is CASSFKGYSSETQYF. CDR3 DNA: TGTGCCAGCAGTTTTAAGGGATACTCCTCAGAGACCCAGTACTTC.

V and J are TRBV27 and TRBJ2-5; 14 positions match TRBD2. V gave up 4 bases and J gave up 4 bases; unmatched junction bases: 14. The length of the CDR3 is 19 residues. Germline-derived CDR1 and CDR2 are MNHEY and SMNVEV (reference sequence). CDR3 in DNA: TGTGCCAGCAGTTCTCTACCGGACGGGACTAGCGGGAGCCGAGAGACCCAGTACTTC. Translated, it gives CASSSLPDGTSGSRETQYF.

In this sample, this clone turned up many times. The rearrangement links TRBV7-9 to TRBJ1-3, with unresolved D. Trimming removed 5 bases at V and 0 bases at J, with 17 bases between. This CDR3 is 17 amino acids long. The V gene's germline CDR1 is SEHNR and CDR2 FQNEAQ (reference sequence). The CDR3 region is CASSQQDAQFSGNTIYF. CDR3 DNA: TGTGCCAGCAGCCAGCAGGACGCCCAATTCTCTGGAAACACCATATATTTT.

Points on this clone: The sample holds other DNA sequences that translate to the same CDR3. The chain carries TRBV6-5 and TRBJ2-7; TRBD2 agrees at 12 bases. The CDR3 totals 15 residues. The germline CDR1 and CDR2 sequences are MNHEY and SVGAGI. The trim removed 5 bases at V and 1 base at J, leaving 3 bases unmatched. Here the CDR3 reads CASSPGTSGSYEQYF. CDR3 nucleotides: TGTGCCAGCAGTCCCGGGACTAGCGGGTCCTACGAGCAGTACTTC.

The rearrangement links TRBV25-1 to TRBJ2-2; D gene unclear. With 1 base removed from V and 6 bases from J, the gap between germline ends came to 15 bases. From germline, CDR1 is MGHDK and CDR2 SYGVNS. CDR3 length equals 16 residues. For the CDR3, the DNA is TGTGCCAGCAGTGAATCGGAAGAATGGTGGTCCGGGGAGCTGTTTTTT. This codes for CASSESEEWWSGELFF.

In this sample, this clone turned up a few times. Written as DNA, the CDR3 is TGTGCCAGCAGGGAACAGGACGGCACCCCCTACGAGCAGTACTTC. Translated: CASREQDGTPYEQYF. This sequence joins TRBV6-1 and TRBJ2-7; a weak D match, TRBD1 (5 bases). V was cut by 6 bases and J by 2 bases, with 17 bases left in between. Germline CDR1 MNHNS, CDR2 SASEGT. CDR3 size: 15 residues.

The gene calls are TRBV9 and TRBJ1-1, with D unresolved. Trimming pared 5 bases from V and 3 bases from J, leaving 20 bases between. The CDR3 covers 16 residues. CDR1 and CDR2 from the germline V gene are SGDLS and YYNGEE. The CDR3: CASSSFPRGQYTEAFF. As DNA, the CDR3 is TGTGCCAGCAGTTCCTTTCCCCGTGGGCAATACACTGAAGCTTTCTTT. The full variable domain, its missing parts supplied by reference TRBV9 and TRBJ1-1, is DSGVTQTPKHLITATGQRVTLRCSPRSGDLSVYWYQQSLDQGLQFLIQYYNGEERAKGNILERFSAQQFPDLHSELNLSSLELGDSALYFCASSSFPRGQYTEAFFGQGTRLTVV.

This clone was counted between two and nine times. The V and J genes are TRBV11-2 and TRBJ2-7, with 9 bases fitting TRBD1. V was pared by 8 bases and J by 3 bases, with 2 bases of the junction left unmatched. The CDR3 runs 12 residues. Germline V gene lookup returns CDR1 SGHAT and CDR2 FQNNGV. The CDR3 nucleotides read TGTGCCAGCCGGGACAGGGACTACGAGCAGTACTTC. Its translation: CASRDRDYEQYF.

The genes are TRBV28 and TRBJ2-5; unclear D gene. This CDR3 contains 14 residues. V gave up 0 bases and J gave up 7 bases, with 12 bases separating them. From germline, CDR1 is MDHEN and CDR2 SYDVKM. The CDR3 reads CASSLWSNARTQYF. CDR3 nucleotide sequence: TGTGCCAGCAGTTTATGGAGCAACGCACGGACCCAGTACTTC.

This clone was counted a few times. The CDR3 region is CASSLLGGGQPQHF. In nucleotides, the CDR3 is TGTGCCAGCAGCTTGCTAGGGGGCGGCCAGCCCCAGCATTTT. V usage is TRBV5-8 and J usage is TRBJ1-5; 7 bases map to TRBD1. Germline CDR1 SGHTS, CDR2 YDEGEE. V gave up 1 base and J gave up 7 bases; unmatched junction bases: 5. This CDR3 has 14 amino acids. The full variable domain, in which reference TRBV5-8 and TRBJ1-5 provide the parts outside the CDR3, is EAGVTQSPTHLIKTRGQQATLRCSPISGHTSVYWYQQALGLGLQFLLWYDEGEERNRGNFPPRFSGRQFPNYSSELNVNALELEDSALYLCASSLLGGGQPQHFGDGTRLSIL.

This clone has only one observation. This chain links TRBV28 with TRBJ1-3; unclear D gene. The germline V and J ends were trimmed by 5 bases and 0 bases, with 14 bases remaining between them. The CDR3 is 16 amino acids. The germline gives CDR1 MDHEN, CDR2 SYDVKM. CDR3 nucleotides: TGTGCCAGCAGTGGCCCAGCGGGATCCTCTGGAAACACCATATATTTT. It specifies CASSGPAGSSGNTIYF.

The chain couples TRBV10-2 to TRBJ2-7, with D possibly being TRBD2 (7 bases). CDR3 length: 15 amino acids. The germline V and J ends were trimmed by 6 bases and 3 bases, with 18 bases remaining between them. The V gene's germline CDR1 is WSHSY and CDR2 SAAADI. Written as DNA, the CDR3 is TGCGCCAGCAGAGCCGGTGGGGGGGCGGTCTACGAGCAGTACTTC. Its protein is CASRAGGGAVYEQYF.

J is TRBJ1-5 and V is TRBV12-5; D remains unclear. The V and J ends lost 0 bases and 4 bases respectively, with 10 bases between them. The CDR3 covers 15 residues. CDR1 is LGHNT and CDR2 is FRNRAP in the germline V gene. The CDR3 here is CASGLVEVRNQPQHF. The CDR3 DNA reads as TGTGCTAGTGGTTTGGTTGAGGTGAGAAATCAGCCCCAGCATTTT.

Here the CDR3 reads CASSESIQAYSNQPQHF. CDR3 sequence (DNA): TGCGCCAGCAGTGAGTCGATACAGGCTTATAGCAATCAGCCCCAGCATTTT. This chain joins TRBV10-2 and TRBJ1-5; D may be TRBD1 (5 bases). The length of the CDR3 is 17 residues. Germline loops: CDR1 WSHSY, CDR2 SAAADI. V was shortened by 0 bases and J by 0 bases, with 12 bases between the two germline ends.

In DNA form, the CDR3 reads TGTGCCAGCAGTGAAGAGGCTAGCTTGCACATTCAGTACTTC. Translating gives CASSEEASLHIQYF. The chain recombines TRBV2 with TRBJ2-4, with D perhaps matching TRBD2 (5 bases). V lost 1 base to trimming and J lost 8 bases, with 12 bases between them. The germline V gene encodes CDR1 SNHLY and CDR2 FYNNEI. This CDR3 has 14 residues.

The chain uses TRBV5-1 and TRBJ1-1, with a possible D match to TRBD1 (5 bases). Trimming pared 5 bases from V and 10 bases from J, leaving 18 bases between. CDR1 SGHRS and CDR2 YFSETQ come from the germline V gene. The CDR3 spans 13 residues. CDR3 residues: CASSGTQGNVAFF. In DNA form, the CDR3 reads TGCGCCAGCAGTGGGACGCAAGGCAACGTAGCTTTCTTT. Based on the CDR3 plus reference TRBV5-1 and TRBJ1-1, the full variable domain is KAGVTQTPRYLIKTRGQQVTLSCSPISGHRSVSWYQQTPGQGLQFLFEYFSETQRNKGNFPGRFSGRQFSNSRSEMNVSTLELGDSALYLCASSGTQGNVAFFGQGTRLTVV.

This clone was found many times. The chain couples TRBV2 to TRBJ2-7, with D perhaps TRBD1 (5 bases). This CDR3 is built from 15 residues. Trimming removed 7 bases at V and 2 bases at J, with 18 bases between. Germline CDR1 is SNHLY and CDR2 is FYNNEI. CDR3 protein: CASTPPTGAAYEQYF. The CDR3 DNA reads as TGTGCCAGCACCCCCCCCACAGGAGCCGCCTACGAGCAGTACTTC. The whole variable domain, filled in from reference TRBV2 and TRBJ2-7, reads EPEVTQTPSHQVTQMGQEVILRCVPISNHLYFYWYRQILGQKVEFLVSFYNNEISEKSEIFDDQFSVERPDGSNFTLKIRSTKLEDSAMYFCASTPPTGAAYEQYFGPGTRLTVT.

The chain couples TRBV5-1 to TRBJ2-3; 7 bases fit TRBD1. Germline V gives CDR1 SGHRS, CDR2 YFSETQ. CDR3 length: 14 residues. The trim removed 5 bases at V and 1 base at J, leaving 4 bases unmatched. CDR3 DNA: TGCGCCAGCAGACAGGGGCAGGGCACAGATACGCAGTATTTT. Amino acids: CASRQGQGTDTQYF.

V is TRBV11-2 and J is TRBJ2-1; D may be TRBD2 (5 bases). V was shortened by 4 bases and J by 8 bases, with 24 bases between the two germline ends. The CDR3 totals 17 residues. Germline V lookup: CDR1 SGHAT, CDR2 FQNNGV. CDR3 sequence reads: CASSSLVFGGPYDEQFF. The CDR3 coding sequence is TGTGCCAGCAGCTCGCTGGTGTTTGGCGGGCCGTACGATGAGCAGTTCTTC.